Listed below are T cell receptor beta chains from one sample, sequenced in a study of shared clonotypes between healthy human individuals. The assay was immunoSEQ multiplex PCR, and TCRdb's table has in-frame clones only and misses some. Seen here are 950,000 to 1,300,000 clones, approximately 76% observed once, and the top ten hold approximately 1.3%. Specimen: memory CD4+ T cells sorted from blood. The receptors were gathered from a man between 18 and 29 years old in good health. Both conserved end residues are part of each CDR3. The D gene is left open where the match is weak. Only part of the rows carry a size: once, few, many, or a class if the clone is expanded.

clone size | J gene | D gene | V gene | CDR3 DNA | CDR3 protein
NA | TRBJ1-2 | NA | TRBV5-4 | TGTGCCAGCAGCCCCCCCGGGACACATTATGGCTACACCTTC | CASSPPGTHYGYTF
NA | TRBJ2-1 | NA | TRBV30 | TGTGCCTGGGGGGACCACTACAATGAGCAGTTCTTC | CAWGDHYNEQFF
NA | TRBJ2-5 | NA | TRBV4-1 | TGCGCCAGCAGCCAAGAACAAGCAGGGCCGGAGACCCAGTACTTC | CASSQEQAGPETQYF
NA | TRBJ2-5 | NA | TRBV15 | TGTGCCACCAGCAGAGGGCTCCAAGAGACCCAGTACTTC | CATSRGLQETQYF
few | TRBJ1-5 | NA | TRBV30 | TGTGCCTGGTCCCGGAGGGACGGTACGCATCAGCCCCAGCATTTT | CAWSRRDGTHQPQHF
NA | TRBJ2-7 | NA | TRBV7-2 | TGTGCCAGCAGCAAAGGACAGGGAGGGGACTCCTACGAGCAGTACTTC | CASSKGQGGDSYEQYF
once | TRBJ1-2 | TRBD1 | TRBV19 | TGTGCCAGTACCGTTCTACAGGGGAACGGCTATGGCTACACCTTC | CASTVLQGNGYGYTF
NA | TRBJ2-1 | TRBD2 | TRBV12-5 | TGTGCTAGTGCCCCCGCGGGAGTGTATTACAATGAGCAGTTCTTC | CASAPAGVYYNEQFF
many | TRBJ2-3 | NA | TRBV27 | TGTGCCAGCAGTTTCATAAGGGGTACAGATACGCAGTATTTT | CASSFIRGTDTQYF
NA | TRBJ2-1 | NA | TRBV4-1 | TGCGCCAGCAGCAACTATTTACGGACGAGCTCCTACAATGAGCAGTTCTTC | CASSNYLRTSSYNEQFF
NA | TRBJ2-2 | NA | TRBV7-2 | TGTGCCAGCAGCTTAGTTGGGGGAGCGACCGGGGAGCTGTTTTTT | CASSLVGGATGELFF
NA | TRBJ1-4 | TRBD1 | TRBV10-3 | TGTGCCATCAGTGACCGCCGGGACAGGGGGCTCGGAAAACTGTTTTTT | CAISDRRDRGLGKLFF
NA | TRBJ2-3 | NA | TRBV5-1 | TGCGCCAGCAGCGACAACACAGATACGCAGTATTTT | CASSDNTDTQYF
NA | TRBJ2-3 | TRBD2 | TRBV7-9 | TGTGCCAGCAGCTCCCGGGGGGGCCTGGCAGATACGCAGTATTTT | CASSSRGGLADTQYF
NA | TRBJ2-7 | TRBD1 | TRBV28 | TGTGCCAGCAGTTTTTCGACAGGGTTTTCCTACGAGCAGTACTTC | CASSFSTGFSYEQYF
few | TRBJ1-2 | TRBD1 | TRBV6-5 | TGTGCCAGCAGGACAGGGTATGGTGGCTACACCTTC | CASRTGYGGYTF
once | TRBJ2-5 | TRBD1 | TRBV30 | TGTGCCTGGAGTGTACAGGGGGCCCAAGAGACCCAGTACTTC | CAWSVQGAQETQYF
few | TRBJ2-7 | TRBD1 | TRBV7-9 | TGTGCCAGCAGCCTACAGCGGACAGGGGGCTGGGACGAGCAGTACTTC | CASSLQRTGGWDEQYF